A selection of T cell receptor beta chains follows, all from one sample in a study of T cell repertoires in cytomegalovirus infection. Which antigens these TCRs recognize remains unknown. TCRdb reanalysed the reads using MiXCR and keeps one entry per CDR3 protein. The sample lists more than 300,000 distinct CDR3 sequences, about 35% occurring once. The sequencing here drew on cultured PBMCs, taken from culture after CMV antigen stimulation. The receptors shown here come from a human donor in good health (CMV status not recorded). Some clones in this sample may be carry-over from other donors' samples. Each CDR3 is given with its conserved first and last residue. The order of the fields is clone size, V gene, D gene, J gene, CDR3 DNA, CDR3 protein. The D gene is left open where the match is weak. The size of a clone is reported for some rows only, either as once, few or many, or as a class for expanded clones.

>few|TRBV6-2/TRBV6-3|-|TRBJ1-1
TGTGCCAGCAACGTTGGTCGGGAGAACACTGAAGCTTTCTTT
CASNVGRENTEAFF
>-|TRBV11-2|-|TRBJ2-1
TGTGCCAGCAGCCCGCCGACGGGGGACAATGAGCAGTTCTTC
CASSPPTGDNEQFF
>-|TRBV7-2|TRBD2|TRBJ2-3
TGTGCCAGCAGCTTTAGACTAGCGGGGGGATTTACAGATACGCAGTATTTT
CASSFRLAGGFTDTQYF
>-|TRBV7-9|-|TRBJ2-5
TGTGCCAGCGGGCTTTGGACGACGGAGACCCAGTACTTC
CASGLWTTETQYF
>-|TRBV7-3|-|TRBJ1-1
TGTGCCAGCAGCTTATTCGGCGGGGGGAACACTGAAGCTTTCTTT
CASSLFGGGNTEAFF
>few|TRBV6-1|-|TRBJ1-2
TGTGCCAGCAGATCCCCCGGGACAACTGGCTACACCTTC
CASRSPGTTGYTF
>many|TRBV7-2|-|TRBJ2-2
TGTGCCAGCAGCTCTTTTTTCCCGAACACCGGGGAGCTGTTTTTT
CASSSFFPNTGELFF
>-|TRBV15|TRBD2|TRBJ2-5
TGTGCCACCAGCAGAGATCGGAGCGGGATGAAGACCCAGTACTTC
CATSRDRSGMKTQYF
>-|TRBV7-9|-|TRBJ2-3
TGTGCCAGCAGCTCCCCATCTACGGGCGCAGATACGCAGTATTTT
CASSSPSTGADTQYF
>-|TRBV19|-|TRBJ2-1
TGTGCCAGTAGCCACCGGGACCCGTACAATGAGCAGTTCTTC
CASSHRDPYNEQFF
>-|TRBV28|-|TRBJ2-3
TGTGCAGGTCGGTGGCAGGGCACAGATACGCAGTATTTT
CAGRWQGTDTQYF
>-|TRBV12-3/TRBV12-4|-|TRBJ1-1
TGTGCCAACAGTTTAGCTGACCTGGTCGTGAACACTGAAGCTTTCTTT
CANSLADLVVNTEAFF
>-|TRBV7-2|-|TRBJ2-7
TGTGCCAGCAGCAGGGACCAACCCTACGAGCAGTACTTC
CASSRDQPYEQYF
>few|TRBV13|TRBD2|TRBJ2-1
TGTGCCAGCAGCTTAGAGGTGACTAGCGTTTCTGAGCAGTTCTTC
CASSLEVTSVSEQFF
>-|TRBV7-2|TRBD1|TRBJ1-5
TGTGCCAGCAGCCCCCAGGGGGCTAGCAATCAGCCCCAGCATTTT
CASSPQGASNQPQHF
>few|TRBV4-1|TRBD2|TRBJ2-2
TGCGCCAGCAGCCCCCCCGGGACTAGCAGGAACACCGGGGAGCTGTTTTTT
CASSPPGTSRNTGELFF
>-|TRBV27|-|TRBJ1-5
TGTGCCAGCAGTTATAACAATCAGCCCCAGCATTTT
CASSYNNQPQHF
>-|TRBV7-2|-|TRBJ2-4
TGTGCCAGCAGCTTACAGGGTGGGCCCAAAAACATTCAGTACTTC
CASSLQGGPKNIQYF
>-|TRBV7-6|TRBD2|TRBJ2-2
TGTGCCAGCAGCTCTAGACTGCGGGAGGGGAACACCGGGGAGCTGTTTTTT
CASSSRLREGNTGELFF
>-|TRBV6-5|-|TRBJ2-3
TGTGCCAGCAGCCCCACTAGCAAGGCAGATACGCAGTATTTT
CASSPTSKADTQYF